One sample yielded the 21 T cell receptor beta chains listed below, sequenced in a study of CD8 T cell repertoires and HIV-1 epitope variants. These receptors' targets are unknown. Some clones are missing from TCRdb's copy, which holds only in-frame ones; the method was immunoSEQ multiplex PCR. The data show 4,500 or so clones, roughly two thirds seen once. The sample was cultured CD8+ T cells derived from PBMCs. These receptors were collected from a male donor with HIV.

The chain is built from TRBV28 and TRBJ2-5; 8 positions match TRBD1. Germline V lookup: CDR1 MDHEN, CDR2 SYDVKM. The CDR3 has 15 amino acids. After removal of 4 bases from V and 1 base from J, the junction contained 5 bases not matched to a gene. CDR3 coding DNA: TGTGCCAGCAGTTCCCCGGACAGGGCCCAAGAGACCCAGTACTTC. It codes for CASSSPDRAQETQYF.

The V call is TRBV15, the J call TRBJ2-7; D perhaps matches TRBD2 (6 bases). Germline V gene sequence: CDR1 LNHNV, CDR2 YYDKDF (reference sequence). The CDR3 runs to 14 residues. V lost 0 bases and J 4 bases, leaving 10 bases between the germline ends. The CDR3 region is CATSRDWGEYEQYF. The CDR3 coding sequence is TGTGCCACCAGCAGAGATTGGGGGGAATACGAGCAGTACTTC.

The rearrangement uses TRBV27 and TRBJ2-7, with D maybe TRBD2 (5 bases). Germline V CDR1 and CDR2: MNHEY, SMNVEV (reference sequence). V was pared by 5 bases and J by 0 bases, with 14 bases between. The CDR3 contains 15 residues. CDR3 protein: CASSGRGLSSYEQYF. DNA for the CDR3: TGTGCCAGCAGTGGACGCGGGTTGAGCTCCTACGAGCAGTACTTC.

The chain couples TRBV9 to TRBJ2-3, with 7 bases aligning to TRBD2. V shed 0 bases and J 0 bases; nucleotides not matched to a gene: 10. CDR1 SGDLS and CDR2 YYNGEE come from the germline V gene. This CDR3 has 18 residues. The CDR3, as DNA: TGTGCCAGCAGCGTAGAAGGGCTAGCGGTCTCTAGCACAGATACGCAGTATTTT. Its translation is CASSVEGLAVSSTDTQYF.

The chain is built from TRBV5-6 and TRBJ1-1, with 7 bases fitting TRBD1. V dropped 0 bases and J dropped 1; count of bases not matched to a gene: 0. The CDR3 extends over 14 amino acids. Germline assignment: CDR1 SGHDT and CDR2 YYEEEE. The CDR3 loop is CASSLGTGNTEAFF. In DNA form, the CDR3 reads TGTGCCAGCAGCTTGGGGACAGGGAACACTGAAGCTTTCTTT.

This clone was picked up one time. The chain employs TRBV30 and TRBJ1-3; D is uncertain. Germline assignment: CDR1 GTSNPN and CDR2 SVGIG (reference sequence). Deletions cut 5 bases from V and 1 base from J, with 15 bases between. The CDR3 contains 15 residues. DNA for the CDR3: TGTGCCTGGTCCCGGCTGGCCGCTTCTGGAAACACCATATATTTT. Protein sequence: CAWSRLAASGNTIYF.

The chain joins TRBV7-9 to TRBJ2-7, with 9 bases that match TRBD1. The V gene end was trimmed by 4 bases and the J gene end by 5 bases; junction bases not matched to a gene: 12. Germline V CDR1 and CDR2: SEHNR, FQNEAQ (reference sequence). CDR3 size: 16 residues. DNA of the CDR3: TGTGCCAGCAGCTCCCCCCCTTGGGACAGGGAAGACGAGCAGTACTTC. As protein: CASSSPPWDREDEQYF.

By its share, this clone is medium-sized. This sequence joins TRBV7-9 and TRBJ2-2; no reliable D call. This CDR3 is built from 12 residues. CDR1 and CDR2 (germline): SEHNR, FQNEAQ (reference sequence). V lost 5 bases and J 7 bases, leaving 8 bases between the germline ends. In DNA, the CDR3 is TGTGCCAGCAGCCTTCAGGACGGGGAGCTGTTTTTT. It is translated as CASSLQDGELFF.

This clone was recorded once. This chain uses TRBV27 with TRBJ1-1; TRBD1 is a possible D gene (5 bases). From germline, CDR1 is MNHEY and CDR2 SMNVEV (reference sequence). Trimming cost V 7 bases and J 0 bases, with 12 bases left between them. CDR3 length: 14 amino acids. For the CDR3, the DNA is TGTGCCAGCACGCGGGACGGCATGAACACTGAAGCTTTCTTT. It specifies CASTRDGMNTEAFF.

The chain recombines TRBV28 with TRBJ1-5; the D is unclear. Germline V CDR1 and CDR2: MDHEN, SYDVKM. The CDR3 length is 14 residues. V lost 3 bases, J lost 5 bases, and 11 bases lay in between. The CDR3 nucleotides are TGTGCCAGCAGTTTCTTCGACACCGATCAGCCCCAGCATTTT. Residues: CASSFFDTDQPQHF.

The rearrangement joins TRBV5-5 to TRBJ1-5, with D perhaps matching TRBD1 (6 bases). Germline V lookup: CDR1 SGHKS, CDR2 YYEKEE (reference sequence). The V and J ends lost 6 bases and 0 bases respectively, with 13 bases between them. The CDR3 is made up of 15 amino acids. Written as DNA, the CDR3 is TGTGCCAGCACCTCGGACAGCTATAGCAATCAGCCCCAGCATTTT. Protein sequence: CASTSDSYSNQPQHF.

This rearrangement joins TRBV6-6 to TRBJ2-1, with unresolved D. The V gene lost 0 bases and the J gene lost 3 bases, with 12 bases spanning the gap. Germline V CDR1 and CDR2: MNHNY, SVGAGI (reference sequence). This CDR3 spans 16 amino acids. The CDR3, as DNA: TGTGCCAGCAGTTACTCTTTAGGAGACCTCTACAATGAGCAGTTCTTC. Protein product: CASSYSLGDLYNEQFF.

V is TRBV4-2 and J is TRBJ2-3, with D perhaps matching TRBD1 or TRBD2 (5 bases each). V lost 0 bases and J lost 2, with 15 bases in between. This CDR3 has 17 residues. Per germline, CDR1 LGHNA and CDR2 YNFKEQ. In nucleotides, the CDR3 is TGTGCCAGCAGCCAAGATCCCGGGACGGTACTCACAGATACGCAGTATTTT. Translation gives CASSQDPGTVLTDTQYF.

The gene calls are TRBV15 and TRBJ1-1; maybe TRBD1 (6 bases). Germline V CDR1 and CDR2: LNHNV, YYDKDF (reference sequence). This CDR3 region has 15 residues. Trimming cost V 3 bases and J 7 bases, with 18 bases left between them. The CDR3 DNA is TGTGCCACCAGCAGCCTACAGGGAGGGATTGATGAAGCTTTCTTT. This encodes CATSSLQGGIDEAFF.

The V call is TRBV14, the J call TRBJ2-7; a possible D gene is TRBD1 (6 bases). Deletions cut 4 bases from V and 0 bases from J, with 13 bases between. CDR3 length: 15 residues. CDR1 SGHDN and CDR2 FVKESK come from the germline V gene. This chain's CDR3 is CASSRDRSSSYEQYF. In nucleotides, the CDR3 is TGTGCCAGCAGCCGAGACAGGTCTAGCTCCTACGAGCAGTACTTC.

The chain joins TRBV27 to TRBJ1-1, with 8 nucleotides matching TRBD1. CDR1 and CDR2 from the germline V gene are MNHEY and SMNVEV (reference sequence). CDR3 length equals 16 residues. V shed 5 bases and J 0 bases; nucleotides not matched to a gene: 8. As DNA, the CDR3 is TGTGCCAGCAGTCCTCGGACAGGGATCATGAACACTGAAGCTTTCTTT. This gives the protein CASSPRTGIMNTEAFF.

This clone was observed once. This chain links TRBV7-2 with TRBJ1-5; D not certain. V was cut by 3 bases and J by 5 bases, with 14 bases left in between. The CDR3 totals 15 residues. Germline CDR1 reads SGHTA; CDR2 reads FQGNSA. The CDR3 region has the DNA TGTGCCAGCAGCTTTCAGCCCGGCGGGTATCAGCCCCAGCATTTT. As protein: CASSFQPGGYQPQHF. The full variable domain, rest sourced from reference TRBV7-2 and TRBJ1-5, is GAGVSQSPSNKVTEKGKDVELRCDPISGHTALYWYRQSLGQGLEFLIYFQGNSAPDKSGLPSDRFSAERTGGSVSTLTIQRTQQEDSAVYLCASSFQPGGYQPQHFGDGTRLSIL.

The chain carries TRBV6-5 and TRBJ1-4, with 8 bases aligning to TRBD1. The length of the CDR3 is 15 residues. J gave up 10 bases and V 5 bases, and 12 bases lay outside the gene matches. Germline values: CDR1 MNHEY, CDR2 SVGAGI. The CDR3 here is CASSHGQGFQRKLFF. For the CDR3, the DNA is TGTGCCAGCAGTCACGGACAGGGCTTTCAGAGAAAACTGTTTTTT.

This chain links TRBV27 with TRBJ2-2, with a tentative D call TRBD2 (5 bases). V was cut by 5 bases and J by 8 bases, with 9 bases left in between. CDR3 length: 12 amino acids. CDR1 is MNHEY and CDR2 is SMNVEV in the germline V gene (reference sequence). CDR3 sequence (DNA): TGTGCCAGCAGTCAACTAGGAGGGGAGCTGTTTTTT. Amino acid sequence: CASSQLGGELFF.

The chain uses TRBV27 and TRBJ2-1; 8 nucleotides match TRBD2. Germline V gene data show CDR1 as MNHEY and CDR2 as SMNVEV (reference sequence). CDR3 length: 14 amino acids. V was pared by 4 bases and J by 13 bases, with 12 bases of the junction left unmatched. The CDR3 region has the DNA TGTGCCAGCAGTTCCCAGAGTAGCGGGGCCCCACAGTTCTTC. This sequence encodes CASSSQSSGAPQFF.

This clone appeared a few times. The rearrangement uses TRBV6-5 and TRBJ2-7, with no clear D. With 0 bases removed from V and 5 bases from J, the gap between germline ends came to 11 bases. The germline gives CDR1 MNHEY, CDR2 SVGAGI. This CDR3 has 14 residues. Written as DNA, the CDR3 is TGTGCCAGCAGTTACTCGAGTTCTGGGAACGAGCAGTACTTC. Translated: CASSYSSSGNEQYF.